The rows below give T cell receptor beta chains drawn from one sample of a study of blood T cell repertoires in COVID-19. The data were produced by immunoSEQ multiplex PCR, yet TCRdb's version contains in-frame clones alone and is incomplete. The table has roughly 260,000 clones, over 80% seen once; the top ten hold 2.5% to 3%. Material for sequencing was PBMCs or T cells enriched from blood (not recorded which). The receptors derive from a woman in her 30s with acute COVID-19. Each CDR3 is given with its conserved first and last residue.

J gene | V gene | CDR3 protein
TRBJ1-3 | TRBV11-2 | CASSKGARGRVSGNTIYF
TRBJ2-3 | TRBV5-1 | CASSLEEGGAETDTQYF
TRBJ1-3 | TRBV10-2 | CASSSGQAPERGNTIYF
TRBJ1-2 | TRBV29-1 | CSSRQGLFGYTF
TRBJ1-2 | TRBV7-2 | CASSLVDSISYGYTF
TRBJ2-2 | TRBV19 | CASLERGGNTGELFF
TRBJ2-2 | TRBV2 | CASSPRTSGANTGELFF
TRBJ2-2 | TRBV5-4 | CASSLGQRGGELFF
TRBJ1-1 | TRBV5-1 | CASSSGENTEAFF
TRBJ2-7 | TRBV7-9 | CASSSRDRGSGEQYF
TRBJ1-4 | TRBV7-9 | CASSPRRVF
TRBJ1-2 | TRBV5-1 | CASSLGWFENGYTF
TRBJ1-1 | TRBV30 | CAWSTGMNTEAFF
TRBJ2-5 | TRBV18 | CASSPGEKETQYF
TRBJ2-7 | TRBV4-3 | CASSQEGDNSYEQYF
TRBJ2-7 | TRBV7-9 | CASSLAQGRSYEQYF
TRBJ2-7 | TRBV29-1 | CSVVGRGRGRTYEQYF
TRBJ2-2 | TRBV24-1 | CATSSEYTGELFF
TRBJ2-7 | TRBV28 | CASSSGSGANYEQYF
TRBJ1-3 | TRBV2 | CASRIGQNSGNTIYF
TRBJ1-3 | TRBV4-1 | CASSPDQTPGNTIYF
TRBJ1-1 | TRBV29-1 | CSVDLRGFGTEAFF
TRBJ2-2 | TRBV20-1 | CSASDGGPTGELFF
TRBJ1-4 | TRBV7-9 | CASSIGGTANEKLFF
TRBJ2-1 | TRBV6-1 | CASSESGTYNEQFF
TRBJ1-3 | TRBV5-1 | CASSLDSSGNTIYF
TRBJ2-5 | TRBV5-6 | CASSFRGGANQETQYF
TRBJ1-6 | TRBV11-2 | CASSLRNSPLHF
TRBJ1-2 | TRBV2 | CASADRENYGYTF